These 30 T cell receptor beta chains were all obtained from the same sample, sequenced in a study of blood T cell repertoires in COVID-19. Repertoires were generated with immunoSEQ multiplex PCR, while TCRdb's copy carries only in-frame clones and drops some. Among 100,000 or so clones listed, around 84% were seen once. The material sequenced was peripheral blood. Receptors originate from a woman between 55 and 75 years old with acute or convalescent COVID-19.

The chain joins TRBV27 to TRBJ1-1; TRBD1 matches 11 bases. This CDR3 region has 17 residues. V dropped 7 bases and J dropped 4; count of bases not matched to a gene: 14. CDR1 and CDR2 (germline): MNHEY, SMNVEV (reference sequence). CDR3 sequence reads: CASTHLGQGARSTEAFF. In nucleotides, the CDR3 is TGTGCCAGCACCCACCTAGGACAGGGGGCCAGGTCCACTGAAGCTTTCTTT.

J is TRBJ1-2 and V is TRBV30, with TRBD1 matching 8 bases. The CDR3 spans 13 residues. CDR1 is GTSNPN and CDR2 is SVGIG in the germline V gene (reference sequence). V was pared by 0 bases and J by 8 bases, with 5 bases of the junction left unmatched. The CDR3 is CAWSVRGQGGYTF. The CDR3 DNA follows: TGTGCCTGGAGTGTACGAGGACAGGGAGGCTACACCTTC.

The J gene is TRBJ2-3, the V gene TRBV5-1; D uncertain. The germline V gene encodes CDR1 SGHRS and CDR2 YFSETQ. Trimming removed 0 bases from V and 2 bases from J, with 7 bases in between. This CDR3 has 14 residues. The CDR3 DNA reads TGCGCCAGCAGCTTGGAGCGTCCCACAGATACGCAGTATTTT. Amino acids: CASSLERPTDTQYF.

The chain carries TRBV3-1 (or the pseudogene TRBV3-2) and TRBJ1-4, with D perhaps matching TRBD1 (5 bases). The V and J ends lost 4 bases and 0 bases respectively, with 12 bases between them. CDR1 is LGHDT, CDR2 YNNKEL, per germline (reference sequence). The CDR3 extends over 16 amino acids. Here the CDR3 DNA reads TGTGCCAGCAGCCCGACAGTAGTTGCAACTAATGAAAAACTGTTTTTT. This codes for CASSPTVVATNEKLFF.

This clone was picked up a small number of times. The chain combines TRBV7-8 with TRBJ1-1; 7 bases line up with TRBD1. The CDR3 is made up of 15 amino acids. Germline CDR1 SGHVS, CDR2 FQNEAQ. Trimming removed 10 bases from V and 2 bases from J; junction bases left unmatched: 13. CDR3 DNA: TGTGCCATCAGGGGGGGAGGGTTGTTTAACACTGAAGCTTTCTTT. Its translation: CAIRGGGLFNTEAFF. Filled out from reference TRBV7-8 and TRBJ1-1, the complete variable domain reads GAGVSQSPRYKVAKRGQDVALRCDPISGHVSLFWYQQALGQGPEFLTYFQNEAQLDKSGLPSDRFFAERPEGSVSTLKIQRTQQEDSAVYLCAIRGGGLFNTEAFFGQGTRLTVV.

V is TRBV5-1 and J is TRBJ2-3, with TRBD2 matching 7 bases. This CDR3 spans 14 amino acids. Trimming at V came to 2 bases and at J to 0 bases, leaving 0 bases not matched to a gene. Germline V CDR1 and CDR2: SGHRS, YFSETQ. In nucleotides, the CDR3 is TGCGCCAGCAGCTTTAGCGGGAGCACAGATACGCAGTATTTT. Its protein is CASSFSGSTDTQYF.

This clone was seen a single time. J is TRBJ2-7 and V is TRBV28, with 7 bases lining up with TRBD1. V shed 5 bases, J shed 0 bases, and the junction held 7 bases outside the gene matches. Germline CDR1 and CDR2: MDHEN and SYDVKM. The CDR3 is made up of 15 amino acids. The CDR3: CASSRVTGPSYEQYF. For the CDR3, the DNA is TGTGCCAGCAGTCGGGTGACAGGGCCCTCCTACGAGCAGTACTTC.

This clone was seen only once. This chain uses TRBV9 with TRBJ2-1; 8 bases match TRBD2. The V gene end was trimmed by 0 bases and the J gene end by 3 bases; junction bases not matched to a gene: 8. CDR3 length: 17 amino acids. Germline CDR1 and CDR2: SGDLS and YYNGEE. The DNA for the CDR3 is TGTGCCAGCAGCGTAGGTGGCGGGGGGCCTCGCTACAATGAGCAGTTCTTC. Translated, it gives CASSVGGGGPRYNEQFF.

The chain is built from TRBV5-1 and TRBJ2-3, with 8 bases that match TRBD1. Trimming took 3 bases from V and 5 from J; bases not matched to a gene: 5. CDR1 SGHRS and CDR2 YFSETQ come from the germline V gene. This CDR3 spans 14 amino acids. The CDR3 loop is CASSSGQGIDTQYF. The CDR3, as DNA: TGCGCCAGCAGCTCCGGACAGGGAATAGATACGCAGTATTTT.

The chain links TRBV5-1 to TRBJ1-1; 8 nucleotides agree with TRBD1. This CDR3 is 16 amino acids long. Trimming cost V 2 bases and J 0 bases; bases outside gene matches: 6. The V gene's germline CDR1 is SGHRS and CDR2 YFSETQ. The CDR3: CASSLQGGFMNTEAFF. In nucleotides, the CDR3 is TGCGCCAGCAGCTTACAGGGGGGATTCATGAACACTGAAGCTTTCTTT.

This clone was observed a handful of times. Other DNA sequences of this sample code for an identical CDR3. The rearrangement joins TRBV19 to TRBJ2-1, with 10 bases that match TRBD2. The V and J ends lost 6 bases and 0 bases, in that order; junction bases with no gene match: 2. In germline, CDR1 is LNHDA, CDR2 SQIVND (reference sequence). This CDR3 comprises 15 residues. CDR3 in amino acids: CASRTSGPSYNEQFF. CDR3 nucleotide sequence: TGTGCCAGTAGGACTAGCGGGCCCTCCTACAATGAGCAGTTCTTC.

This clone was seen only once. This CDR3 is CATSDLSRVKGYTF. As DNA, the CDR3 is TGTGCCACCAGTGATCTTTCCAGGGTGAAGGGCTACACCTTC. The chain couples TRBV24-1 to TRBJ1-2; D possibly corresponds to TRBD1 (5 bases). The CDR3 has 14 amino acids. V was trimmed by 3 bases and J by 8 bases, leaving 15 bases between them. Germline V lookup: CDR1 KGHDR, CDR2 SFDVKD.

The J gene is TRBJ2-2, the V gene TRBV12-5; no firm D call. The germline V gene encodes CDR1 LGHNT and CDR2 FRNRAP. Trimming pared 2 bases from V and 0 bases from J, leaving 7 bases between. The CDR3 is 15 amino acids. The CDR3 loop reads CASGLSVANTGELFF. The CDR3 DNA is TGTGCTAGTGGTTTGTCAGTCGCGAACACCGGGGAGCTGTTTTTT.

The chain carries TRBV5-6 and TRBJ1-2, with 7 bases identical to TRBD1. Looked up from germline, CDR1 is SGHDT and CDR2 is YYEEEE. V dropped 6 bases and J dropped 8; count of bases not matched to a gene: 13. The CDR3 runs to 14 residues. The CDR3 spells CASIILVRGHGYTF. The CDR3 DNA reads as TGTGCCAGCATCATCTTGGTGAGGGGGCACGGCTACACCTTC.

The V call is TRBV28, the J call TRBJ2-2; 7 positions match TRBD1. The germline gives CDR1 MDHEN, CDR2 SYDVKM. The V gene end was trimmed by 3 bases and the J gene end by 1 base; junction bases not matched to a gene: 5. The CDR3 is 16 residues long. The CDR3 DNA sequence: TGTGCCAGCAGTTTCTGGGACAGAGTGAACACCGGGGAGCTGTTTTTT. Protein sequence: CASSFWDRVNTGELFF.

This chain joins TRBV7-2 and TRBJ2-7, with D maybe TRBD1 (6 bases). CDR3 length: 19 amino acids. Trimming left V 7 bases short and J 4 bases short, with 32 bases between. Germline lookup yields CDR1 SGHTA and CDR2 FQGNSA. CDR3 nucleotide sequence: TGTGCCAGCACCGACATAGCCCGGGGTTGGACAGCCATTTCTTACGAGCAGTACTTC. Residues: CASTDIARGWTAISYEQYF. Filled out from reference TRBV7-2 and TRBJ2-7, the complete variable domain reads GAGVSQSPSNKVTEKGKDVELRCDPISGHTALYWYRQSLGQGLEFLIYFQGNSAPDKSGLPSDRFSAERTGGSVSTLTIQRTQQEDSAVYLCASTDIARGWTAISYEQYFGPGTRLTVT.

The chain couples TRBV5-1 to TRBJ2-7; 10 nucleotides match TRBD2. The CDR3 has 16 amino acids. Germline V CDR1 and CDR2: SGHRS, YFSETQ. J was trimmed by 7 bases and V by 0 bases; bases with no gene match: 10. The CDR3 DNA is TGCGCCAGCAGCTTGGCCGGGCAGCGGGGGGGCCGAGAGCAGTACTTC. Amino acids: CASSLAGQRGGREQYF.

This clone has just one count. This chain connects TRBV11-1 to TRBJ2-7, with 8 bases fitting TRBD1. The CDR3 is made up of 16 amino acids. V was pared by 4 bases and J by 3 bases, with 11 bases of the junction left unmatched. Germline CDR1 is SGHAT and CDR2 is FQDESV (reference sequence). CDR3 amino acids: CASSSFPRQGNYEQYF. The CDR3 nucleotides read TGTGCCAGCAGCTCCTTCCCGCGACAGGGGAACTACGAGCAGTACTTC.

The chain links TRBV9 to TRBJ1-6; 12 nucleotides line up with TRBD1. Losses at the gene ends were 0 bases for V and 3 bases for J; bases not matched to a gene: 4. The CDR3 runs 18 residues. Germline lookup yields CDR1 SGDLS and CDR2 YYNGEE. The CDR3 spells CASSVDGTGGFYNSPLHF. The CDR3 coding sequence is TGTGCCAGCAGCGTAGATGGGACAGGGGGCTTCTATAATTCACCCCTCCACTTT.

This clone was seen only a few times. The J gene is TRBJ1-2, the V gene TRBV12-3 or TRBV12-4, with a possible D match to TRBD1 (6 bases). V lost 3 bases and J 13 bases, leaving 15 bases between the germline ends. CDR3 length: 12 amino acids. Here the CDR3 reads CASSFSRGECTF. DNA of the CDR3: TGTGCCAGCAGTTTTTCCAGGGGAGAGTGCACCTTC.

The chain recombines TRBV11-3 with TRBJ1-4; 7 bases are shared with TRBD1. CDR1 and CDR2 (germline): SGHNT, YENEEA. The length of the CDR3 is 13 residues. The V and J ends lost 4 bases and 8 bases, in that order; junction bases with no gene match: 4. CDR3 residues: CASSSGGQEKLFF. In nucleotides, the CDR3 is TGTGCCAGCAGCTCAGGGGGACAGGAAAAACTGTTTTTT.

The rearrangement uses TRBV5-4 and TRBJ2-7, with TRBD1 identical over 8 bases. V lost 5 bases to trimming and J lost 2 bases; unmatched junction nucleotides: 9. The germline V gene has CDR1 SGHNT and CDR2 YYREEE (reference sequence). The CDR3 runs 15 residues. The CDR3 DNA reads as TGTGCCAGCAGACATGGGACAGGTGGCCCCTACGAGCAGTACTTC. Translated, it gives CASRHGTGGPYEQYF.

This clone was observed a few times. The rearrangement links TRBV2 to TRBJ1-2; D uncertain. The germline V gene has CDR1 SNHLY and CDR2 FYNNEI. The CDR3 length is 14 residues. The V end lost 6 bases, the J end lost 5 bases, and 16 bases lay between the germline ends. As DNA, the CDR3 is TGTGCCAGCAGGACACCAGAAGCAGATTATGGCTACACCTTC. It codes for CASRTPEADYGYTF.

This chain joins TRBV6-1 and TRBJ2-5, with TRBD2 as a possible D gene (5 bases). Germline-derived CDR1 and CDR2 are MNHNS and SASEGT. V was cut by 2 bases and J by 1 base, with 17 bases left in between. This CDR3 region has 17 residues. This CDR3 is CASSEFWASRGQETQYF. DNA for the CDR3: TGTGCCAGCAGTGAATTCTGGGCTAGCCGAGGCCAAGAGACCCAGTACTTC.

This chain links TRBV2 with TRBJ2-3, with 7 bases fitting TRBD2. The CDR3 has 16 residues. V gave up 6 bases and J gave up 2 bases; unmatched junction bases: 11. CDR1 is SNHLY and CDR2 is FYNNEI in the germline V gene. CDR3 region: CASSAHILAVTDTQYF. CDR3 nucleotides: TGTGCCAGCAGCGCACACATCCTAGCGGTCACAGATACGCAGTATTTT.

J is TRBJ2-5 and V is TRBV2; 11 bases are shared with TRBD2. Germline lookup yields CDR1 SNHLY and CDR2 FYNNEI. The CDR3 sequence is 13 residues long. The V gene end was trimmed by 4 bases and the J gene end by 7 bases; junction bases not matched to a gene: 2. The CDR3 coding sequence is TGTGCCAGCAGTGGGCTAGCGGGGGGGACCCAGTACTTC. Translation: CASSGLAGGTQYF.

This chain links TRBV3-1 (or the pseudogene TRBV3-2) with TRBJ2-7; TRBD2 matches at 14 bases. CDR1 is LGHDT, CDR2 YNNKEL, per germline (reference sequence). With V trimmed by 4 bases and J by 4 bases, 12 bases remained unmatched. The CDR3 has 18 residues. The CDR3 here is CASSRRPGTSGGIYEQYF. The CDR3 coding sequence is TGTGCCAGCAGCCGCCGACCCGGGACTAGCGGGGGTATTTACGAGCAGTACTTC.

The rearrangement links TRBV19 to TRBJ1-6, with TRBD1 matching 8 bases. The CDR3 extends over 15 amino acids. The germline CDR1 and CDR2 sequences are LNHDA and SQIVND (reference sequence). With V trimmed by 1 base and J by 13 bases, 9 bases remained unmatched. The CDR3 reads CASSIGGTGVEPLHF. In nucleotides, the CDR3 is TGTGCCAGTAGTATAGGTGGGACAGGCGTCGAGCCCCTCCACTTT.

The chain couples TRBV9 to TRBJ1-1; 7 bases match TRBD1. The germline V gene has CDR1 SGDLS and CDR2 YYNGEE. Trimming took 3 bases from V and 2 from J; bases not matched to a gene: 4. CDR3 length equals 14 residues. DNA for the CDR3: TGTGCCAGCAGCGGACAGGGAAGCAACACTGAAGCTTTCTTT. It is translated as CASSGQGSNTEAFF.

The chain carries TRBV3-1 (or the pseudogene TRBV3-2) and TRBJ1-2; D is possibly TRBD1 (5 bases). CDR1 LGHDT and CDR2 YNNKEL come from the germline V gene (reference sequence). Trimming removed 0 bases at V and 8 bases at J, with 13 bases between. The CDR3 is 14 amino acids. The CDR3 loop is CASSQDRATRGYTF. The CDR3 nucleotides are TGTGCCAGCAGCCAAGACAGGGCTACCAGGGGCTACACCTTC.